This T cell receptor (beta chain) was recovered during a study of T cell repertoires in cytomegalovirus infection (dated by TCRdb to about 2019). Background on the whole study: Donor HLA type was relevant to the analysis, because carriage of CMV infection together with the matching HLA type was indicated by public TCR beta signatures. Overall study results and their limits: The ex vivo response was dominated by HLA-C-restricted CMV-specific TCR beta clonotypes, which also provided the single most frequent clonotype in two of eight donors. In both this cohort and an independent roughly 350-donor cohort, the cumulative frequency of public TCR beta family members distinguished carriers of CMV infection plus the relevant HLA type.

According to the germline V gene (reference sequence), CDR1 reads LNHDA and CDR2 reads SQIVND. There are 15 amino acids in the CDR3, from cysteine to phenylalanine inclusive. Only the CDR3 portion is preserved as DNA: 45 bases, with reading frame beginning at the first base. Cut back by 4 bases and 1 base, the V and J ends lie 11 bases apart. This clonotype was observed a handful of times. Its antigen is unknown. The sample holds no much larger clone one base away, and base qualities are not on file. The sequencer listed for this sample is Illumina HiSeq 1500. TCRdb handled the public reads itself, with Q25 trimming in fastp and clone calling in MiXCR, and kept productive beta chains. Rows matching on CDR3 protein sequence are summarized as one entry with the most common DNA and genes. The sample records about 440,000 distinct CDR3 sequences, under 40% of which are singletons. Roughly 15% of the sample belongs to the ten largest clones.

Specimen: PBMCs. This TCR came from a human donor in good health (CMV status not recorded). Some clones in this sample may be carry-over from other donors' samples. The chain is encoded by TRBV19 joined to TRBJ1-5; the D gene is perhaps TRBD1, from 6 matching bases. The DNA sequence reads TGTGCCAGTAGTAATCCTGGACAGAGCAATCAGCCCCAGCATTTT. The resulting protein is CASSNPGQSNQPQHF.